Below, 25 T cell receptor beta chains from the same sample are listed, as sequenced in a study of blood T cells in healthy people across ages (dated by TCRdb to between 2014 and 2016). Library generation was performed with 5' RACE. Sequenced using an Illumina HiSeq 2500. The second PCR ran for about 6 to 12 cycles and used a J-beta primer mix along with a sample-barcoded 5' primer. The raw public reads went through TCRdb reprocessing: fastp at Q25, MiXCR clone calling, in-frame beta chains kept. Rows merge per CDR3 protein into single entries with the most common DNA and genes. A total of about 970,000 distinct CDR3 sequences appear in this sample, about 51% of them only once. Clones ranked in the top ten supply over 20% of the sample. The sample was blood. These TCRs come from a woman aged 60 to 75 in good health.

The chain has TRBV20-1 and TRBJ2-7; D is perhaps TRBD2 (5 bases). The V gene lost 0 bases and the J gene lost 2 bases, with 20 bases spanning the gap. Germline lookup yields CDR1 DFQATT and CDR2 SNEGSKA (reference sequence). The CDR3 covers 17 residues. In DNA form, the CDR3 reads TGCAGTGCTAGAGATCTAGCCGAGACCACATTCCCCTACGAGCAGTACTTC. As protein: CSARDLAETTFPYEQYF.

The CDR3 DNA sequence: TGTGCCAGCAGTTACTCGCTTGGGATAAATAGATATGGCTACACCTTC. As protein: CASSYSLGINRYGYTF. This chain joins TRBV6-5 and TRBJ1-2; D is uncertain. CDR1 and CDR2 (germline): MNHEY, SVGAGI. V was clipped by 0 bases and J by 5 bases, with 16 bases between them. This CDR3 has 16 residues.

The chain carries TRBV27 and TRBJ1-1; the D is unclear. The CDR3 totals 12 residues. Germline CDR1 and CDR2: MNHEY and SMNVEV (reference sequence). V was clipped by 4 bases and J by 8 bases, with 11 bases between them. The CDR3 DNA sequence: TGTGCCAGCAGTTCCCCTTCCAGGGAAGCTTTCTTT. Encoded protein: CASSSPSREAFF.

The rearrangement links TRBV7-8 to TRBJ1-1, with TRBD1 as a possible D gene (5 bases). The CDR3 contains 12 residues. The germline V gene has CDR1 SGHVS and CDR2 FQNEAQ. V lost 5 bases and J lost 6, with 10 bases in between. For the CDR3, the DNA is TGTGCCAGCAGCCCAGGGTTTTCTGAAGCTTTCTTT. Translating it yields CASSPGFSEAFF.

This clonotype was seen more than once but under ten times. The chain employs TRBV27 and TRBJ2-7; weak D call: TRBD2 (5 bases). V gave up 2 bases and J gave up 7 bases, with 9 bases separating them. CDR3 length: 12 amino acids. CDR1 and CDR2 from the germline V gene are MNHEY and SMNVEV (reference sequence). The CDR3 DNA sequence: TGTGCCAGCAGTTTACCGGACTCTGAGCAGTACTTC. Its protein is CASSLPDSEQYF.

The chain recombines TRBV6-1 with TRBJ2-4, with D perhaps TRBD1 or TRBD2 (5 bases each). The CDR3 sequence is 13 residues long. The germline V gene has CDR1 MNHNS and CDR2 SASEGT. Trimming removed 2 bases from V and 15 bases from J, with 17 bases in between. Here the CDR3 reads CASSELGPGLWYF. The CDR3 DNA reads as TGTGCCAGCAGTGAATTAGGACCGGGGCTATGGTACTTC.

The J gene is TRBJ2-1, the V gene TRBV6-1, with TRBD2 identical over 9 bases. V lost 5 bases, J lost 7 bases, and 9 bases stayed unmatched. Germline loops: CDR1 MNHNS, CDR2 SASEGT. This CDR3 is 15 amino acids long. The CDR3 nucleotides are TGTGCCAGCAGTAAACGGCGGGAGGGCCGTAATGAGCAGTTCTTC. It translates to CASSKRREGRNEQFF.

The chain has TRBV29-1 and TRBJ2-2; no clear D gene. This CDR3 spans 14 amino acids. V lost 6 bases to trimming and J lost 0 bases, with 11 bases between them. Germline lookup yields CDR1 SQVTM and CDR2 ANQGSEA. The CDR3 region has the DNA TGCAGCGTGGAAAAGGGCCCGAACACCGGGGAGCTGTTTTTT. The encoded protein is CSVEKGPNTGELFF.

The chain is built from TRBV4-1 and TRBJ2-3; either TRBD1 or TRBD2 may supply D (6 bases each). CDR3 length: 17 residues. CDR1 is MGHRA and CDR2 is YSYEKL in the germline V gene. V gave up 1 base and J gave up 2 bases, with 16 bases separating them. CDR3 nucleotide sequence: TGCGCCAGCAGCCAAGTGGGGGGCCCAGGCCCCACAGATACGCAGTATTTT. This encodes CASSQVGGPGPTDTQYF.

The chain is built from TRBV20-1 and TRBJ1-5; D unclear. The CDR3 is 16 residues long. The germline V and J ends were trimmed by 0 bases and 4 bases, with 16 bases remaining between them. Germline CDR1 is DFQATT and CDR2 is SNEGSKA (reference sequence). The CDR3: CSARDPRRGRNQPQHF. Written as DNA, the CDR3 is TGCAGTGCTAGAGATCCCCGGCGCGGCCGGAATCAGCCCCAGCATTTT.

This clonotype was found many times. This rearrangement joins TRBV5-6 to TRBJ1-5; D unresolved. Germline V lookup: CDR1 SGHDT, CDR2 YYEEEE. The CDR3 covers 13 residues. V lost 2 bases and J lost 7, with 10 bases in between. The CDR3 sequence is CASSLGRNQPQHF. The CDR3 nucleotides read TGTGCCAGCAGCTTAGGGCGGAACCAGCCCCAGCATTTT.

For the CDR3, the DNA is TGTGCCAGCAGTTTTAGGGACAAGTCCTACGAGCAGTACTTC. Translated: CASSFRDKSYEQYF. The chain recombines TRBV27 with TRBJ2-7, with D possibly matching TRBD1 (6 bases). Germline V gene lookup returns CDR1 MNHEY and CDR2 SMNVEV (reference sequence). Trimming removed 3 bases at V and 1 base at J, with 10 bases between. This CDR3 spans 14 amino acids.

This clonotype came up a few times. This chain links TRBV20-1 with TRBJ2-1; 8 bases line up with TRBD2. Germline V gene data show CDR1 as DFQATT and CDR2 as SNEGSKA (reference sequence). After removal of 8 bases from V and 4 bases from J, the junction contained 10 bases not matched to a gene. This CDR3 comprises 14 residues. CDR3 loop: CSTTGTRGYNEQFF. CDR3 bases: TGCAGTACTACCGGGACTAGGGGGTACAATGAGCAGTTCTTC.

In its sample, this clonotype was seen a few times. V is TRBV25-1 and J is TRBJ1-4; D remains unclear. Trimming pared 5 bases from V and 4 bases from J, leaving 14 bases between. The V gene's germline CDR1 is MGHDK and CDR2 SYGVNS. The CDR3 has 15 amino acids. This CDR3 reads CASSIMGSFNEKLFF. Here the CDR3 DNA reads TGTGCCAGCAGTATTATGGGCAGTTTTAATGAAAAACTGTTTTTT.

The chain is built from TRBV6-2 or TRBV6-3 and TRBJ1-2; 7 nucleotides agree with TRBD1. Trimming at V came to 3 bases and at J to 5 bases, leaving 15 bases not matched to a gene. The CDR3 totals 17 residues. Germline CDR1 is MNHEY and CDR2 is SVGEGT. The CDR3 DNA follows: TGTGCCAGCAGTTATTTGACTACCGCACACAGGGGATATGGCTACACCTTC. Residues: CASSYLTTAHRGYGYTF.

The sample holds a few counts of this clonotype. This rearrangement joins TRBV20-1 to TRBJ2-1; 9 bases agree with TRBD1. Germline loops: CDR1 DFQATT, CDR2 SNEGSKA (reference sequence). V was clipped by 0 bases and J by 6 bases; unmatched bases: 6. The CDR3 is 15 amino acids. The CDR3 loop is CSARDVGQGINEQFF. DNA of the CDR3: TGCAGTGCTAGAGATGTGGGACAGGGTATCAATGAGCAGTTCTTC.

In this sample, this clonotype turned up many times. The J gene is TRBJ1-5, the V gene TRBV7-9; unclear D gene. From germline, CDR1 is SEHNR and CDR2 FQNEAQ (reference sequence). V was clipped by 5 bases and J by 1 base, with 12 bases between them. The CDR3 is 15 amino acids. The CDR3 loop reads CASSDAGLSNQPQHF. DNA of the CDR3: TGTGCCAGCAGCGATGCGGGATTGAGCAATCAGCCCCAGCATTTT. Based on the CDR3 plus reference TRBV7-9 and TRBJ1-5, the full variable domain is DTGVSQNPRHKITKRGQNVTFRCDPISEHNRLYWYRQTLGQGPEFLTYFQNEAQLEKSRLLSDRFSAERPKGSFSTLEIQRTEQGDSAMYLCASSDAGLSNQPQHFGDGTRLSIL.

The genes are TRBV27 and TRBJ2-5, with TRBD2 identical over 12 bases. The CDR3 covers 17 residues. Germline lookup yields CDR1 MNHEY and CDR2 SMNVEV (reference sequence). V trimming: 5 bases; J trimming: 5 bases; junction bases outside the gene matches: 12. CDR3 region: CASSRKRGGTSGETQYF. In nucleotides, the CDR3 is TGTGCCAGCAGTAGAAAAAGGGGAGGGACTAGCGGGGAGACCCAGTACTTC.

The chain recombines TRBV7-9 with TRBJ2-3; D might be TRBD1 (5 bases). Germline values: CDR1 SEHNR, CDR2 FQNEAQ (reference sequence). There are 14 residues in the CDR3. Trimming cost V 1 base and J 2 bases, with 7 bases left between them. The CDR3 spells CASSLEQATDTQYF. In DNA form, the CDR3 reads TGTGCCAGCAGCTTAGAACAGGCCACAGATACGCAGTATTTT.

The J gene is TRBJ1-2, the V gene TRBV15; 7 bases are shared with TRBD1. The length of the CDR3 is 18 residues. Unmatched junction bases numbered 11, after V lost 0 bases and J lost 1 base. CDR1 is LNHNV, CDR2 YYDKDF, per germline (reference sequence). The CDR3 sequence is CATSRDAQTGIGNYGYTF. CDR3 sequence (DNA): TGTGCCACCAGCAGAGATGCACAGACAGGGATCGGTAACTATGGCTACACCTTC.

The V and J genes are TRBV6-6 and TRBJ2-5; no clear D gene. The CDR3 spans 12 residues. CDR1 is MNHNY, CDR2 SVGAGI, per germline (reference sequence). V lost 6 bases, J lost 11 bases, and 16 bases lay in between. The CDR3 DNA is TGTGCCAGCAGCTGGGGAAGGTTTAGGCAGTACTTC. It translates to CASSWGRFRQYF.

The chain couples TRBV20-1 to TRBJ2-1, with 8 bases matching TRBD1. From germline, CDR1 is DFQATT and CDR2 SNEGSKA (reference sequence). The V gene end was trimmed by 6 bases and the J gene end by 6 bases; junction bases not matched to a gene: 7. The CDR3 is 13 residues long. The CDR3: CSAGDRQRNEQFF. CDR3 in DNA: TGCAGTGCGGGGGACAGGCAGCGCAATGAGCAGTTCTTC.

V and J are TRBV7-9 and TRBJ1-2; 7 positions match TRBD1. Unmatched junction bases numbered 3, after V lost 0 bases and J lost 8 bases. This CDR3 comprises 13 residues. Looked up from germline, CDR1 is SEHNR and CDR2 is FQNEAQ (reference sequence). The CDR3 here is CASSLATGQGYTF. Here the CDR3 DNA reads TGTGCCAGCAGCTTAGCGACAGGGCAAGGCTACACCTTC.

This clonotype was seen a handful of times. In DNA form, the CDR3 reads TGTGCCAGCAGCGTATCCCCCCATACTAGTTACGAGCAGTACTTC. Encoded protein: CASSVSPHTSYEQYF. The chain is built from TRBV9 and TRBJ2-5; D might be TRBD2 (5 bases). Judging by the DNA end, TRBJ2-7 fits better; the J call may be wrong. Germline CDR1 SGDLS, CDR2 YYNGEE. The CDR3 length is 15 residues.

This clonotype was found a few times. The chain has TRBV7-9 and TRBJ1-6; 7 nucleotides match TRBD1. J gave up 6 bases and V 7 bases, and 6 bases lay outside the gene matches. Germline V gives CDR1 SEHNR, CDR2 FQNEAQ (reference sequence). CDR3 size: 14 residues. In nucleotides, the CDR3 is TGTGCCAGCAACCCGGGACAGATTAATTCACCCCTCCACTTT. This translates into CASNPGQINSPLHF.